A single sample is the source of the 5 T cell receptor beta chains below, sequenced in a study of T cells expressing NK-cell markers. TCRdb re-called the 5' RACE reads and gives one entry per CDR3 protein, without DNA. The repertoire table contains 500,000 or so distinct CDR3 sequences. Sequences were obtained from blood T cells: a sorted CD56 or NKG2C T cell subset, CD4+ or CD8+ T cells, or bulk PBMC T cells (not recorded which). These receptors came from a man in his late teens or twenties in good health.

The chain recombines TRBV9 with TRBJ1-1. From germline, CDR1 is SGDLS and CDR2 YYNGEE. The CDR3 loop spans 15 amino acids. CDR3 sequence reads: CASSVSGQGDTEAFF.

V and J are TRBV6-1 and TRBJ2-3; there is no DNA to check the TCRdb D call of TRBD1. Per the germline V gene, CDR1 is MNHNS and CDR2 is SASEGT. The CDR3 has 14 residues. The CDR3 sequence is CASSRLYRGDTQYF.

This chain uses TRBV10-2 with TRBJ2-1; there is no DNA to check the TCRdb D call of TRBD2. The CDR3 consists of 15 residues. Germline CDR1 is WSHSY and CDR2 is SAAADI. The CDR3 loop is CASSEWASGGIMQFF.

This rearrangement joins TRBV6-1 to TRBJ1-2; checking the TCRdb D call of TRBD1 is not possible without DNA. The germline V gene encodes CDR1 MNHNS and CDR2 SASEGT. This CDR3 is 15 amino acids long. The CDR3 region is CASSAHQTGRWGYTF.

The V gene is TRBV25-1, the J gene TRBJ2-5; TCRdb proposes TRBD1, but this gene call is untestable without DNA. In germline, CDR1 is MGHDK, CDR2 SYGVNS. The CDR3 has 15 residues. CDR3 region: CASSVARGPQETQYF. Supplemented by reference TRBV25-1 and TRBJ2-5, the full variable domain reads EADIYQTPRYLVIGTGKKITLECSQTMGHDKMYWYQQDPGMELHLIHYSYGVNSTEKGDLSSESTVSRIRTEHFPLTLESARPSHTSQYLCASSVARGPQETQYFGPGTRLLVL.